This TCR beta chain was profiled in a study of T cell responses to AZD1222 COVID-19 vaccine. Study results and limitations: Baseline serostatus was positive in only a handful of AZD1222 recipients. Along spike, vaccine-associated CD4 TCRs were found throughout, with dominance at 160-218 and 743-854. Researchers took repertoire samples only after the peak T cell response had come.

Comment on this clone: Its target is unknown.

Sequenced by immunoSEQ multiplex PCR; TCRdb stores in-frame clones only, minus some. The sample has about 130,000 clones; 85% are singletons. The germline V gene encodes CDR1 WSHSY and CDR2 SAAADI. V lost 6 bases and J lost 6; bases outside the gene matches: 10. The CDR3 length is 15 residues. The chain is built from TRBV10-2 and TRBJ1-5; 8 bases align to TRBD1. Sequences were derived from peripheral blood, sampled 28 days after the second dose of the MenACWY control vaccine. The sequence was collected from an adult who received the MenACWY meningococcal vaccine as a control. DNA for the CDR3: TGCGCCAGCAGCACCCTCCAGGGGGCGGGTCAGCCCCAGCATTTT. Protein: CASSTLQGAGQPQHF.